This T cell receptor beta chain was sequenced for a study of metastatic and nonmetastatic thyroid tumors. No treatment had been given to any patient before thyroid surgery. This clone is categorized as medium-sized. TCRdb called clones again from the PCR reads with MiXCR. The sample lists approximately 6,100 clones, over 25% occurring once. This TCR came from a female donor with papillary thyroid cancer or a benign thyroid nodule (not recorded which). Some clones in this sample may be carry-over from other donors' samples. The sample was adjacent normal tissue.

The CDR3 nucleotides are TGCGCCAGCAGCCAAGATGCGGGAGGAGTAGATACGCAGTATTTT. Its protein product is CASSQDAGGVDTQYF. The gene calls are TRBV4-1 and TRBJ2-3; 8 positions agree with TRBD2. The CDR3 runs 15 residues. Germline V gene sequence: CDR1 MGHRA, CDR2 YSYEKL. Trimming cost V 0 bases and J 5 bases; bases outside gene matches: 4.